Included here is one TCR beta chain sequence, with context. This specimen belongs to a study of shared clonotypes between healthy human individuals. Profiled with immunoSEQ multiplex PCR; TCRdb holds only in-frame clones, not every one. Counted here are roughly 640,000 clones, about 96% occurring once; the ten biggest clones make up 0.045% to 0.06%. Germline values: CDR1 SGHRS, CDR2 YFSETQ. V gave up 0 bases and J gave up 8 bases; unmatched junction bases: 13. The CDR3 is 17 residues long. V usage is TRBV5-1 and J usage is TRBJ1-4; the match to TRBD1 covers 7 bases. The TCR was taken from a woman aged 30 to 39 in good health. The sample comprised naive CD4+ T cells sorted from blood. The sample's subset: CD45RA+ positively selected. The CDR3 DNA sequence: TGCGCCAGCAGCTTGGTCGGTGGGGCAGGGGGAGGCGAAAAACTGTTTTTT. Its translation is CASSLVGGAGGGEKLFF.